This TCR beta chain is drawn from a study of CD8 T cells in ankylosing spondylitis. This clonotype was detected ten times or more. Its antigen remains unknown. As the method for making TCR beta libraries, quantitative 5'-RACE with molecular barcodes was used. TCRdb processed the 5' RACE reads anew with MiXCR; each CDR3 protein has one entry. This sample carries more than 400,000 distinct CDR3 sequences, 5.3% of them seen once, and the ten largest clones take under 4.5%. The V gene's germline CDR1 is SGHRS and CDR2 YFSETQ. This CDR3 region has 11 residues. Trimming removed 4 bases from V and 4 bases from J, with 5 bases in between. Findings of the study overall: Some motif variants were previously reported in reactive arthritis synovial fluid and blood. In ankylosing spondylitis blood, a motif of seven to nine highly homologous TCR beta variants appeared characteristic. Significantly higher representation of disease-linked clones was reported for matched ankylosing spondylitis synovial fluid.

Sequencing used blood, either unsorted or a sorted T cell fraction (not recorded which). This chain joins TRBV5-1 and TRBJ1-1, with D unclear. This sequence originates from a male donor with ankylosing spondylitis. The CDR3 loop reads CASSLSTEAFF. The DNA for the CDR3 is TGCGCCAGCAGCCTAAGCACTGAAGCTTTCTTT.